These 3 T cell receptor beta chains originate from one sample sequenced in a study of shared clonotypes between healthy human individuals. The method was immunoSEQ multiplex PCR; TCRdb's version includes in-frame clones alone and lacks a portion of them. The sample consists of over a million clones, about 75% of them appearing once. The sample consisted of memory CD4+ T cells sorted from blood. The subset is: CD45RA-negative fraction. The receptors shown here come from a man in his late teens or twenties in good health.

Only a few counts were recorded for this clone. This chain uses TRBV5-1 with TRBJ1-5; D unclear. Germline V gene data show CDR1 as SGHRS and CDR2 as YFSETQ. V dropped 0 bases and J dropped 3 bases, with 10 bases sitting between them. This CDR3 comprises 15 residues. Here the CDR3 reads CASSLVGSLNQPQHF. CDR3 DNA sequence: TGCGCCAGCAGCTTGGTCGGGTCCCTCAATCAGCCCCAGCATTTT.

This chain connects TRBV5-1 to TRBJ2-1; D uncertain. This CDR3 comprises 11 residues. The germline V gene encodes CDR1 SGHRS and CDR2 YFSETQ. V was pared by 0 bases and J by 10 bases, with 5 bases between. CDR3 sequence: CASSLAREQFF. CDR3 nucleotides: TGCGCCAGCAGCTTGGCCAGAGAGCAGTTCTTC.

This chain uses TRBV7-2 with TRBJ2-1; perhaps D is TRBD1 or TRBD2 (5 bases each). The germline gives CDR1 SGHTA, CDR2 FQGNSA. Trimming shortened V by 1 base and J by 5 bases, and 12 bases separated the two germline ends. The CDR3 extends over 15 amino acids. CDR3 coding DNA: TGTGCCAGCAGCTTAGTAGCTGGGGGAAACAATGAGCAGTTCTTC. Encoded protein: CASSLVAGGNNEQFF. Full variable domain (remainder filled in from reference TRBV7-2 and TRBJ2-1): GAGVSQSPSNKVTEKGKDVELRCDPISGHTALYWYRQSLGQGLEFLIYFQGNSAPDKSGLPSDRFSAERTGGSVSTLTIQRTQQEDSAVYLCASSLVAGGNNEQFFGPGTRLTVL.